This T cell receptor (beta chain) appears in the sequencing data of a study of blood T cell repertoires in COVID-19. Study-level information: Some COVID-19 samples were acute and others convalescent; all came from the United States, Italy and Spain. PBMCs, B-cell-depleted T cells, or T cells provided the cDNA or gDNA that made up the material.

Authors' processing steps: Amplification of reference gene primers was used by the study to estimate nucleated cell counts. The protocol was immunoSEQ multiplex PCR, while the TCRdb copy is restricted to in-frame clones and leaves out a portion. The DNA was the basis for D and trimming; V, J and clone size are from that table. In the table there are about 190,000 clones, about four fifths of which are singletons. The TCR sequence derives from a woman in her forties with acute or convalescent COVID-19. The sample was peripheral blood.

The CDR3 reads CASSRGTATNEKLFF. Written as DNA, the CDR3 is TGCGCCAGCAGCAGGGGGACGGCAACTAATGAAAAACTGTTTTTT. This chain connects TRBV5-1 to TRBJ1-4; the D gene is possibly TRBD1 (6 bases). V was shortened by 4 bases and J by 0 bases, with 10 bases between the two germline ends. Germline CDR1 SGHRS, CDR2 YFSETQ. This CDR3 has 15 amino acids.